These 8 T cell receptor beta chains were all obtained from the same sample, sequenced in a study of cytomegalovirus exposure and HLA in healthy donors. Researchers ran the PCR with 60 Vbeta and 13 Jbeta primers. The method was immunoSEQ multiplex PCR; TCRdb's version includes in-frame clones alone and lacks a portion of them. The data show about 140,000 clones, with roughly four fifths seen just once and roughly 8.8% held by the top ten. Input material: PBMCs. The receptor source for this set is a woman in her 50s in good health and CMV-seropositive.

The V call is TRBV6-1, the J call TRBJ2-7, with D possibly TRBD1 on 6 matching bases. This CDR3 is built from 13 residues. V was pared by 5 bases and J by 1 base, with 9 bases between. The germline V gene encodes CDR1 MNHNS and CDR2 SASEGT. The chain's CDR3 is CASSRDTSYEQYF. CDR3 sequence (DNA): TGTGCCAGCAGTCGGGACACGTCCTACGAGCAGTACTTC.

The V gene is TRBV6-5, the J gene TRBJ1-1; D is perhaps TRBD1 (6 bases). The CDR3 loop spans 15 amino acids. V lost 5 bases and J 1 base, leaving 14 bases between the germline ends. Germline assignment: CDR1 MNHEY and CDR2 SVGAGI. The CDR3 DNA is TGTGCCAGCAGTGGGCTCAGGGGCAAGAACACTGAAGCTTTCTTT. Translating gives CASSGLRGKNTEAFF.

The genes are TRBV5-1 and TRBJ1-1; D gene unclear. Trimming cost V 2 bases and J 1 base, with 12 bases left between them. The CDR3 is made up of 15 amino acids. Germline assignment: CDR1 SGHRS and CDR2 YFSETQ. For the CDR3, the DNA is TGCGCCAGCAGCTTATTTGGGGAGGGGAACACTGAAGCTTTCTTT. Encoded protein: CASSLFGEGNTEAFF.

This chain links TRBV4-3 with TRBJ2-1; TRBD2 is a possible D gene (6 bases). The V and J ends lost 0 bases and 10 bases respectively, with 13 bases between them. CDR3 length: 14 amino acids. Germline CDR1 reads LGHNA; CDR2 reads YSLEER. CDR3 amino acids: CASSQEGMRDEQFF. The CDR3 region has the DNA TGCGCCAGCAGCCAAGAAGGAATGCGGGACGAGCAGTTCTTC.

The chain joins TRBV5-1 to TRBJ2-1; the match to TRBD2 covers 9 bases. Per germline, CDR1 SGHRS and CDR2 YFSETQ. The CDR3 runs to 16 residues. V gave up 0 bases and J gave up 6 bases; unmatched junction bases: 7. The CDR3 sequence: CASSLVRLAGTNEQFF. The DNA for the CDR3 is TGCGCCAGCAGCTTGGTCCGGCTAGCGGGGACCAATGAGCAGTTCTTC. Supplemented by reference TRBV5-1 and TRBJ2-1, the full variable domain reads KAGVTQTPRYLIKTRGQQVTLSCSPISGHRSVSWYQQTPGQGLQFLFEYFSETQRNKGNFPGRFSGRQFSNSRSEMNVSTLELGDSALYLCASSLVRLAGTNEQFFGPGTRLTVL.

The J gene is TRBJ1-1, the V gene TRBV19, with D perhaps matching TRBD1 (6 bases). The V gene lost 5 bases and the J gene lost 0 bases, with 10 bases spanning the gap. The CDR3 runs 14 residues. CDR1 and CDR2 (germline): LNHDA, SQIVND (reference sequence). DNA for the CDR3: TGTGCCAGTAGTGGGGGGGCTATGAACACTGAAGCTTTCTTT. Translated, it gives CASSGGAMNTEAFF.

The rearrangement links TRBV2 to TRBJ2-7, with no clear D. This CDR3 is built from 16 residues. V shed 7 bases and J shed 1 base, with 20 bases lying between them. The germline CDR1 and CDR2 sequences are SNHLY and FYNNEI. CDR3: CASTNRPRFGSYEQYF. The CDR3 DNA is TGTGCCAGCACCAATCGCCCGAGGTTTGGGTCCTACGAGCAGTACTTC.

The chain is built from TRBV9 and TRBJ2-3; perhaps TRBD2 as D (6 bases). The CDR3 is made up of 14 amino acids. The V end was cut by 0 bases, the J end by 6 bases, with 11 bases between. Germline V CDR1 and CDR2: SGDLS, YYNGEE. The CDR3 sequence: CASSVVPEGDTQYF. CDR3 coding DNA: TGTGCCAGCAGCGTAGTCCCGGAGGGGGATACGCAGTATTTT.